This entry concerns a single T cell receptor (beta chain). The target antigen is unknown. CDR3 length: 14 amino acids. The germline gives CDR1 SGHNT, CDR2 YENEEA. V lost 6 bases to trimming and J lost 3 bases, with 11 bases between them. The protocol was immunoSEQ multiplex PCR, while the TCRdb copy is restricted to in-frame clones and leaves out a portion. The table records some 140,000 clones, 92% of them present only once. The sample is drawn from a study of T cell responses to AZD1222 COVID-19 vaccine. Study-wide results and limits: Donors, mostly white British, included more females; clonal diversity was possibly underestimated.

The J gene is TRBJ2-2, the V gene TRBV11-3; D gene ambiguous. The origin of this receptor is an adult in good health. The sample here was peripheral blood, taken on day 0 of AZD1222 vaccination. The CDR3 loop reads CASRTLPYTGELFF. In DNA, the CDR3 is TGTGCCAGCAGGACTCTCCCTTACACCGGGGAGCTGTTTTTT.